This entry lists 31 T cell receptor beta chains sequenced from one sample in a study of cytotoxic CD8 clonotypes in ibrutinib-treated CLL. Produced via immunoSEQ multiplex PCR; TCRdb's table is partial and in-frame only. The table shows more than 45,000 clones, with 70% to 90% occurring only once. Material: PBMCs, obtained after 24 months of ibrutinib treatment. These receptors all stem from a human donor with chronic lymphocytic leukemia.

This chain connects TRBV25-1 to TRBJ2-3, with 10 bases matching TRBD1. CDR3 length equals 16 residues. Germline CDR1 reads MGHDK; CDR2 reads SYGVNS. V dropped 3 bases and J dropped 4; count of bases not matched to a gene: 7. The CDR3 spells CASSEMGQGWSDTQYF. The CDR3 DNA reads as TGTGCCAGCAGTGAGATGGGACAGGGGTGGTCAGATACGCAGTATTTT.

The chain couples TRBV5-1 to TRBJ2-7; TRBD2 matches 7 bases. This CDR3 region has 15 residues. The germline V gene encodes CDR1 SGHRS and CDR2 YFSETQ. Trimming cost V 5 bases and J 5 bases; bases outside gene matches: 13. CDR3 in amino acids: CASSGEGRGLDEQYF. CDR3 coding DNA: TGCGCCAGCAGTGGGGAGGGGAGAGGGTTGGACGAGCAGTACTTC.

This sequence joins TRBV28 and TRBJ2-7, with 7 bases matching TRBD2. Germline V gene data show CDR1 as MDHEN and CDR2 as SYDVKM. This CDR3 has 15 amino acids. Trimming cost V 7 bases and J 5 bases; bases outside gene matches: 14. In DNA form, the CDR3 reads TGTGCCAGCACGCACCGGGACTATAAGGGAAACGAGCAGTACTTC. This codes for CASTHRDYKGNEQYF.

The chain is built from TRBV10-2 and TRBJ2-7; 7 bases line up with TRBD2. The CDR3 has 14 residues. The junction had 11 bases not matched to a gene; V was cut back by 8 bases and J by 4 bases. The germline V gene has CDR1 WSHSY and CDR2 SAAADI. The CDR3 bases are TGCGCCAGCCTTGACGCGGGAGAGTTTTACGAGCAGTACTTC. Amino acids: CASLDAGEFYEQYF.

This clone was recorded only once. CDR3: CASSLAVGAGFDTQYF. Written as DNA, the CDR3 is TGTGCCAGCAGCTTGGCCGTTGGGGCGGGATTCGATACGCAGTATTTT. The gene calls are TRBV5-8 and TRBJ2-3, with a tentative D call TRBD2 (6 bases). The CDR3 spans 16 residues. V dropped 0 bases and J dropped 6 bases, with 17 bases sitting between them. Germline V lookup: CDR1 SGHTS, CDR2 YDEGEE. Full variable domain (remainder filled in from reference TRBV5-8 and TRBJ2-3): EAGVTQSPTHLIKTRGQQATLRCSPISGHTSVYWYQQALGLGLQFLLWYDEGEERNRGNFPPRFSGRQFPNYSSELNVNALELEDSALYLCASSLAVGAGFDTQYFGPGTRLTVL.

The V and J genes are TRBV5-6 and TRBJ1-5; possibly TRBD1 for D (6 bases). This CDR3 region has 13 residues. CDR1 is SGHDT, CDR2 YYEEEE, per germline. V was clipped by 4 bases and J by 4 bases, with 9 bases between them. The CDR3 sequence is CASSRGRNQPQHF. CDR3 bases: TGTGCCAGCAGCCGGGGGCGAAATCAGCCCCAGCATTTT.

CDR3 bases: TGTGCCAGTAGTATAGATCCCAGGGGCGCATTCACAGATACGCAGTATTTT. It translates to CASSIDPRGAFTDTQYF. The V call is TRBV19, the J call TRBJ2-3, with D tentatively TRBD1 (6 bases). CDR3 length equals 17 residues. Germline lookup yields CDR1 LNHDA and CDR2 SQIVND (reference sequence). The ends were cut back, 0 bases at V and 2 bases at J, with 15 bases in the middle.

A few counts support this clone. The gene calls are TRBV6-6 and TRBJ1-5; D unresolved. The CDR3 runs 14 residues. Per germline, CDR1 MNHNY and CDR2 SVGAGI (reference sequence). Trimming cost V 2 bases and J 4 bases, with 9 bases left between them. CDR3 sequence: CASSYMDSNQPQHF. The CDR3 nucleotides read TGTGCCAGCAGTTACATGGATTCTAATCAGCCCCAGCATTTT.

This rearrangement joins TRBV19 to TRBJ2-3; TRBD1 aligns across 12 bases. V shed 9 bases, J shed 6 bases, and the junction held 10 bases outside the gene matches. The CDR3 is made up of 15 amino acids. In germline, CDR1 is LNHDA, CDR2 SQIVND (reference sequence). The CDR3 sequence: CASRDRGLYVDTQYF. The CDR3 DNA reads TGTGCCAGCCGGGACAGGGGGCTATATGTTGATACGCAGTATTTT.

This sequence joins TRBV7-2 and TRBJ2-1; 9 bases line up with TRBD2. V was clipped by 3 bases and J by 8 bases; unmatched bases: 8. CDR1 is SGHTA and CDR2 is FQGNSA in the germline V gene. The CDR3 is made up of 15 amino acids. CDR3 residues: CASSLRGGAGYEQFF. CDR3 DNA: TGTGCCAGCAGCTTGCGGGGGGGAGCAGGCTATGAGCAGTTCTTC.

Here the CDR3 reads CASSFDPRGHNEQFF. The CDR3 DNA is TGTGCCAGCAGTTTCGATCCTCGAGGACACAATGAGCAGTTCTTC. This chain uses TRBV6-1 with TRBJ2-1; D is unresolved. The V end lost 5 bases, the J end lost 5 bases, and 16 bases lay between the germline ends. This CDR3 has 15 amino acids. CDR1 and CDR2 from the germline V gene are MNHNS and SASEGT.

V is TRBV6-6 and J is TRBJ2-7, with TRBD2 matching 9 bases. Germline V gives CDR1 MNHNY, CDR2 SVGAGI (reference sequence). This CDR3 contains 16 residues. Losses at the gene ends were 3 bases for V and 5 bases for J; bases not matched to a gene: 11. The CDR3 loop is CASSYSEVAGEHEQYF. DNA for the CDR3: TGTGCCAGCAGTTATTCCGAAGTAGCGGGAGAGCACGAGCAGTACTTC.

The V call is TRBV10-2, the J call TRBJ2-1; 7 bases map to TRBD1. The CDR3 spans 11 residues. The germline V gene has CDR1 WSHSY and CDR2 SAAADI. The ends lost 8 bases at V and 9 bases at J; junction bases unmatched: 4. The CDR3 here is CASQAGGEQFF. The CDR3 DNA follows: TGCGCCAGCCAGGCAGGGGGTGAGCAGTTCTTC.

The V call is TRBV5-4, the J call TRBJ1-2; no clear D. The V end was cut by 4 bases, the J end by 2 bases, with 9 bases between. Germline V gives CDR1 SGHNT, CDR2 YYREEE (reference sequence). The length of the CDR3 is 13 residues. For the CDR3, the DNA is TGTGCCAGCAGCGATGGATCAAACTATGGCTACACCTTC. Amino acids: CASSDGSNYGYTF.

The V and J genes are TRBV29-1 and TRBJ2-7; TRBD2 matches 11 bases. With V trimmed by 5 bases and J by 2 bases, 5 bases remained unmatched. The CDR3 has 14 residues. Per germline, CDR1 SQVTM and CDR2 ANQGSEA. The CDR3, as DNA: TGCAGCGTTTCCGGGACTAGCGGAACCTACGAGCAGTACTTC. Encoded protein: CSVSGTSGTYEQYF.

This clone came up once. The V call is TRBV28, the J call TRBJ2-1; no clear D. The CDR3 length is 20 residues. In germline, CDR1 is MDHEN, CDR2 SYDVKM. V was cut by 6 bases and J by 2 bases, with 29 bases left in between. CDR3 amino acids: CASRPVLGSNVRFAYNEQFF. CDR3 coding DNA: TGTGCCAGCAGGCCTGTTTTAGGGTCCAACGTCCGTTTCGCCTACAATGAGCAGTTCTTC. The whole variable domain, remainder taken from reference TRBV28 and TRBJ2-1, is DVKVTQSSRYLVKRTGEKVFLECVQDMDHENMFWYRQDPGLGLRLIYFSYDVKMKEKGDIPEGYSVSREKKERFSLILESASTNQTSMYLCASRPVLGSNVRFAYNEQFFGPGTRLTVL.

V usage is TRBV15 and J usage is TRBJ1-2; maybe TRBD1 (5 bases). CDR1 is LNHNV and CDR2 is YYDKDF in the germline V gene (reference sequence). Trimming removed 4 bases at V and 3 bases at J, with 15 bases between. The CDR3 is 15 amino acids. CDR3: CATSNFPQGDYGYTF. The CDR3 region has the DNA TGTGCCACCAGCAACTTCCCTCAGGGAGACTATGGCTACACCTTC.

The V gene is TRBV7-8, the J gene TRBJ2-7; 7 bases are shared with TRBD2. V shed 7 bases and J 4 bases; nucleotides not matched to a gene: 7. Per the germline V gene, CDR1 is SGHVS and CDR2 is FQNEAQ. CDR3 length: 13 residues. The CDR3: CASTGRIAYEQYF. The CDR3 DNA reads TGTGCCAGCACCGGGAGGATCGCGTACGAGCAGTACTTC. The full variable domain, in which reference TRBV7-8 and TRBJ2-7 provide the parts outside the CDR3, is GAGVSQSPRYKVAKRGQDVALRCDPISGHVSLFWYQQALGQGPEFLTYFQNEAQLDKSGLPSDRFFAERPEGSVSTLKIQRTQQEDSAVYLCASTGRIAYEQYFGPGTRLTVT.

The chain combines TRBV28 with TRBJ1-5; D not certain. The CDR3 is 15 amino acids. Trimming took 5 bases from V and 4 from J, leaving 15 bases between them. The germline V gene has CDR1 MDHEN and CDR2 SYDVKM. For the CDR3, the DNA is TGTGCCAGCAGTCTGCACAGCCAAGGGAATCAGCCCCAGCATTTT. Translating gives CASSLHSQGNQPQHF.

Comments on this clone: A junction end diverges from the germline sequence, so it may reflect a read error. The V and J genes are TRBV7-4 and TRBJ1-2; D remains ambiguous. There are 13 residues in the CDR3. Per the germline V gene, CDR1 is SGHVT and CDR2 is SQSDAQ. The CDR3 DNA sequence: TGCCCCAAGAAGGCAGCCCCCCGAAGTGGCTACACCTTC. Translated, it gives CPKKAAPRSGYTF.

This clone turned up a few times. The rearrangement joins TRBV5-1 to TRBJ2-1; D unresolved. V was cut by 0 bases and J by 8 bases, with 9 bases left in between. The CDR3 runs 13 residues. Germline V gene lookup returns CDR1 SGHRS and CDR2 YFSETQ. The DNA of the CDR3 is TGCGCCAGCAGCTTGGAGGGCCGGTATGAGCAGTTCTTC. Amino acid sequence: CASSLEGRYEQFF.

This clone has more than one count but fewer than ten. This chain connects TRBV14 to TRBJ2-3, with a weak D call TRBD2 (6 bases). In germline, CDR1 is SGHDN, CDR2 FVKESK. The CDR3 runs to 17 residues. The V end was cut by 1 base, the J end by 7 bases, with 21 bases between. The CDR3 nucleotides read TGTGCCAGCAGCCAAGGGATCCTTAGCGGCGGAGACTATACGCAGTATTTT. Translation: CASSQGILSGGDYTQYF.

In DNA, the CDR3 is TGTGCCAGCAGTGAAGGGGCGGGACCTAATCAGCCCCAGCATTTT. It encodes CASSEGAGPNQPQHF. The chain uses TRBV2 and TRBJ1-5; D may be TRBD1 (5 bases). With 1 base removed from V and 4 bases from J, the gap between germline ends came to 11 bases. The CDR3 runs 15 residues. Germline CDR1 reads SNHLY; CDR2 reads FYNNEI.

This chain uses TRBV5-4 with TRBJ2-5, with TRBD2 identical over 14 bases. The J segment lost 1 base and the V segment lost 4 bases, leaving 6 bases of the junction unmatched. The CDR3 runs to 17 residues. The germline gives CDR1 SGHNT, CDR2 YYREEE (reference sequence). The CDR3 bases are TGTGCCAGCAGCCCGGGGACTAGCGGGAGATTCCAAGAGACCCAGTACTTC. It is translated as CASSPGTSGRFQETQYF.

This clone was picked up one time. The rearrangement joins TRBV14 to TRBJ2-7; no definite D call. The CDR3 runs to 13 residues. Germline values: CDR1 SGHDN, CDR2 FVKESK. V dropped 2 bases and J dropped 6 bases, with 11 bases sitting between them. The CDR3 coding sequence is TGTGCCAGCAGCCAAAACGGGCCTGCCGAGCAGTACTTC. Translated: CASSQNGPAEQYF.

This chain connects TRBV30 to TRBJ2-7, with 11 bases matching TRBD1. Trimming took 6 bases from V and 3 from J; bases not matched to a gene: 4. Germline loops: CDR1 GTSNPN, CDR2 SVGIG (reference sequence). The CDR3 is 13 amino acids. The CDR3 sequence is CACRTGGGYEQYF. CDR3 nucleotides: TGTGCCTGTCGGACAGGGGGCGGCTACGAGCAGTACTTC.

This chain links TRBV11-3 with TRBJ2-3; 9 bases fit TRBD2. In germline, CDR1 is SGHNT, CDR2 YENEEA. The CDR3 sequence is 17 residues long. J lost 0 bases, V lost 1 base, and 5 bases had no gene match. The CDR3 protein is CASSLGTTSGSTDTQYF. Written as DNA, the CDR3 is TGTGCCAGCAGCTTAGGAACTACTAGCGGGAGCACAGATACGCAGTATTTT. Full variable domain (remainder filled in from reference TRBV11-3 and TRBJ2-3): EAGVVQSPRYKIIEKKQPVAFWCNPISGHNTLYWYLQNLGQGPELLIRYENEEAVDDSQLPKDRFSAERLKGVDSTLKIQPAELGDSAVYLCASSLGTTSGSTDTQYFGPGTRLTVL.

The V gene is TRBV11-2, the J gene TRBJ2-3; TRBD2 is a possible D gene (5 bases). Per germline, CDR1 SGHAT and CDR2 FQNNGV. This CDR3 is built from 15 residues. V dropped 5 bases and J dropped 2 bases, with 14 bases sitting between them. The CDR3 bases are TGTGCCAGCAGCCGGGATCTGAGGGACACAGATACGCAGTATTTT. Amino acids: CASSRDLRDTDTQYF.

The rearrangement joins TRBV29-1 to TRBJ1-1; 7 bases are a match to TRBD1. There are 17 residues in the CDR3. After removal of 5 bases from V and 4 bases from J, the junction contained 19 bases not matched to a gene. Germline loops: CDR1 SQVTM, CDR2 ANQGSEA. The CDR3 sequence: CSVRHRGTYPRSTEAFF. In DNA form, the CDR3 reads TGCAGCGTTCGACACAGGGGAACCTACCCCCGAAGCACTGAAGCTTTCTTT.

This chain's CDR3 is CASSVGTSGRRGNEQFF. CDR3 nucleotides: TGTGCCAGTAGTGTGGGGACTAGCGGGAGGCGGGGGAATGAGCAGTTCTTC. The rearrangement uses TRBV19 and TRBJ2-1; 15 bases line up with TRBD2. The trim removed 5 bases at V and 7 bases at J, leaving 9 bases unmatched. Germline V gene data show CDR1 as LNHDA and CDR2 as SQIVND (reference sequence). The CDR3 sequence is 17 residues long.

The rearrangement links TRBV11-2 to TRBJ2-7; 7 bases are a match to TRBD2. This CDR3 comprises 13 residues. V shed 0 bases, J shed 6 bases, and the junction held 2 bases outside the gene matches. Germline V gene lookup returns CDR1 SGHAT and CDR2 FQNNGV. The CDR3 loop reads CASSLEGRAEQYF. CDR3 sequence (DNA): TGTGCCAGCAGCTTAGAGGGGAGGGCCGAGCAGTACTTC. Variable domain in full (rest from reference TRBV11-2 and TRBJ2-7): EAGVAQSPRYKIIEKRQSVAFWCNPISGHATLYWYQQILGQGPKLLIQFQNNGVVDDSQLPKDRFSAERLKGVDSTLKIQPAKLEDSAVYLCASSLEGRAEQYFGPGTRLTVT.